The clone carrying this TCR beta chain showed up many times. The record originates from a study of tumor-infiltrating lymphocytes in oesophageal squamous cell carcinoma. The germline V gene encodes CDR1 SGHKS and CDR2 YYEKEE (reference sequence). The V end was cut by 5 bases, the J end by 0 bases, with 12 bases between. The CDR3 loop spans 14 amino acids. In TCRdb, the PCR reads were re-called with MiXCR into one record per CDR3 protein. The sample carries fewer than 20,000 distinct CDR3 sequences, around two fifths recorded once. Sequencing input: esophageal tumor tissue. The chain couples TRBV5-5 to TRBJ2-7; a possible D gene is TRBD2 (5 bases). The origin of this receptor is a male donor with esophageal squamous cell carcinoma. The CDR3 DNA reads TGTGCCAGCAGTTTACTACGGGACTCCTACGAGCAGTACTTC. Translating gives CASSLLRDSYEQYF.